This T cell receptor beta chain was recovered during a study of T cell repertoires in cytomegalovirus infection. Study in general: Matching HLA type and CMV infection were both indicated by public TCR beta signatures. Study-wide results and limits: Cumulated frequencies of public TCR beta families served to identify carriers of CMV plus the relevant HLA. HLA-C-restricted CMV clonotypes gave the most frequent clonotype in two of eight donors.

Via MiXCR, TCRdb re-called the reads, giving one row per CDR3 protein. The table includes a few hundred thousand distinct CDR3 sequences, 15% to 20% detected once. This clonotype came up a few times. What it recognizes is unknown. This CDR3 has 18 amino acids. Trimming at V came to 4 bases and at J to 8 bases, leaving 15 bases not matched to a gene. The germline CDR1 and CDR2 sequences are SGDLS and YYNGEE. The chain carries TRBV9 and TRBJ2-3, with 14 bases aligning to TRBD2. What was sequenced was PBMCs. The clonotype originates from a human donor in good health (CMV status not recorded). Some clones in this sample may be carry-over from other donors' samples. The CDR3: CASSIGLAGGPLGATQYF. The CDR3 bases are TGTGCCAGCAGCATAGGACTAGCGGGGGGACCCCTCGGAGCTACGCAGTATTTT.